The present T cell receptor beta chain was sequenced within a study of Ad26.COV2.S vaccination and SARS-CoV-2 variants. With regard to this clone: The antigen remains unidentified. Other nucleotide sequences in the sample specify the same CDR3.

V was trimmed by 1 base and J by 2 bases, leaving 3 bases between them. CDR1 is LGHDT and CDR2 is YNNKEL in the germline V gene (reference sequence). CDR3 size: 12 residues. Profiled with immunoSEQ multiplex PCR; TCRdb holds only in-frame clones, not every one. The table lists 350,000 to 450,000 clones, about 91% of them singletons. Treatment of the sample: about 20 received Ad26.COV2.S at low or high dose, single or two shots; about 5 received placebo; per-sample allocation not given. Samples analyzed were those drawn on day 63 after the first vaccine or placebo injection. Notes on the study in general: Similar non-spike TCR breadth was observed in recipients of vaccine and of placebo.

The chain recombines TRBV3-1 (or the pseudogene TRBV3-2) with TRBJ2-7, with D hard to call. The source was peripheral blood, collected in a trial of Ad26.COV2.S vaccine versus placebo. This clonotype was obtained from a person between 18 and 60 years old who received the Ad26.COV2.S COVID-19 vaccine or a placebo. Here the CDR3 reads CASSQVPYEQYF. In DNA, the CDR3 is TGTGCCAGCAGCCAAGTTCCCTACGAGCAGTACTTC.